Listed below are T cell receptor beta chains from one sample, sequenced in a study of cytomegalovirus exposure and HLA in healthy donors. Sequencing used immunoSEQ multiplex PCR; TCRdb keeps in-frame clones, though not all of them. The sample table sets out about 120,000 clones. Sequences were obtained from PBMCs. Receptors originate from a man aged 18 to 30 in good health and CMV-seronegative. The CDR3 runs from the conserved cysteine through the conserved F or W. A D gene is named only where the DNA matches it firmly.

v_gene	j_gene	d_gene	len	CDR3nt	CDR3aa
TRBV29-1	TRBJ2-7	-	15	TGCAGCGCCCGAGGCGGGAGTGGGGGCGCGTACGAGCAGTACTTC	CSARGGSGGAYEQYF
TRBV15	TRBJ1-5	-	14	TGTGCCACCAGCAGAGTAAGAGGGGGACAGCCCCAGCATTTT	CATSRVRGGQPQHF
TRBV6-5	TRBJ1-1	TRBD1	15	TGTGCCAGCAGTTACTCGACAGGGGGGTGGACTGAAGCTTTCTTT	CASSYSTGGWTEAFF
TRBV2	TRBJ2-1	TRBD2	14	TGTGCCAGCAGTGGGAGGACTAGCAGGGATGAGCAGTTCTTC	CASSGRTSRDEQFF
TRBV7-9	TRBJ2-5	-	16	TGTGCCAGCAGCTTATTTTTATGGCGGGGCAAAGAGACCCAGTACTTC	CASSLFLWRGKETQYF
TRBV7-9	TRBJ2-3	TRBD2	13	TGTGCCAGCAGCTTAGCGGGGGGGGATACGCAGTATTTT	CASSLAGGDTQYF
TRBV5-4	TRBJ2-5	-	15	TGTGCCAGCAGCTCAAAGGGGACTCGAGAGGGGACCCAGTACTTC	CASSSKGTREGTQYF
TRBV7-8	TRBJ2-2	-	13	TGTGCCAGCAGCTTCGGGAACACCGGGGAGCTGTTTTTT	CASSFGNTGELFF
TRBV5-1	TRBJ2-1	-	15	TGCGCCAGCAGCTTGGAGTCGGGCTCCTACAATGAGCAGTTCTTC	CASSLESGSYNEQFF
TRBV5-5	TRBJ1-5	TRBD1	15	TGTGCCAGCAGCCTGACAGGGGGCAGCAATCAGCCCCAGCATTTT	CASSLTGGSNQPQHF
TRBV5-6	TRBJ2-7	TRBD1	15	TGTGCCAGCAGCTTGGGTGGGACAGACCTCTACGAGCAGTACTTC	CASSLGGTDLYEQYF
TRBV30	TRBJ1-5	TRBD1	15	TGTGCCTGGAGTGCAACCGGGACAGGGGGTCAGCCCCAGCATTTT	CAWSATGTGGQPQHF
TRBV30	TRBJ2-5	-	15	TGTGCCTGGACAACAGGGTTTGGAAAGAAAGAGACCCAGTACTTC	CAWTTGFGKKETQYF
TRBV7-8	TRBJ1-5	-	17	TGTGCCAGCAGCTACGTTGAGGGTGAGGGTCGGAATCAGCCCCAGCATTTT	CASSYVEGEGRNQPQHF
TRBV18	TRBJ2-2	-	15	TGTGCCAGCTCACCACGGACACCGAACACCGGGGAGCTGTTTTTT	CASSPRTPNTGELFF
TRBV14	TRBJ2-7	TRBD1	15	TGTGCCAGCAGCCACCCTCTCGGACAGGGCTACGAGCAGTACTTC	CASSHPLGQGYEQYF
TRBV6-1	TRBJ1-1	-	15	TGTGCCAGCAGTGTCCTGGGACATTTGAACACTGAAGCTTTCTTT	CASSVLGHLNTEAFF
TRBV11-3	TRBJ2-2	TRBD2	17	TGTGCCAGCAGCCCGAGCGGGGGCCCACCGAACACCGGGGAGCTGTTTTTT	CASSPSGGPPNTGELFF
TRBV7-9	TRBJ1-1	TRBD1	15	TGTGCCAGCAGCTTAGCGGACAGGGGGAACACTGAAGCTTTCTTT	CASSLADRGNTEAFF
TRBV5-8	TRBJ2-2	TRBD1	14	TGTGCCAGCCAGCCACAGGGGTCTGCCGGGGAGCTGTTTTTT	CASQPQGSAGELFF
TRBV10-1	TRBJ1-3	-	13	TGCGCCAGCAGTGACAGGGCTGGAAACACCATATATTTT	CASSDRAGNTIYF
TRBV18	TRBJ2-7	TRBD2	14	TGTGCCAGCTCCCGGGGGCTAGCGGGAGACGAGCAGTACTTC	CASSRGLAGDEQYF
TRBV28	TRBJ2-7	-	15	TGTGCCAGCAGTTTTTGGGGGGTCAGCTCCTACGAGCAGTACTTC	CASSFWGVSSYEQYF
TRBV19	TRBJ1-5	-	15	TGTGCCAGTGCACTACAGGGAAATAGCAATCAGCCCCAGCATTTT	CASALQGNSNQPQHF
TRBV30	TRBJ1-2	-	13	TGTGCCTGCAGGACAAGAACTAACTATGGCTACACCTTC	CACRTRTNYGYTF
TRBV7-9	TRBJ2-1	TRBD2	15	TGTGCCAGCAGCTTAGGGCTAGCGGGAAACAATGAGCAGTTCTTC	CASSLGLAGNNEQFF
TRBV19	TRBJ1-5	TRBD1	15	TGTGCCAGTAGGGTGGACAGGGGGCGTAATCAGCCCCAGCATTTT	CASRVDRGRNQPQHF
TRBV27	TRBJ2-1	TRBD2	15	TGTGCCAGCAGTTTAGTGGGGGGGTCCTACAATGAGCAGTTCTTC	CASSLVGGSYNEQFF
TRBV18	TRBJ1-4	TRBD1	16	TGTGCCAGCTCACCACTTTGGACAGGGCGAAATGAAAAACTGTTTTTT	CASSPLWTGRNEKLFF
TRBV7-2	TRBJ2-1	-	15	TGTGCCAGCAGCTACTTTGCGGGGAATAGGGATGAGCAGTTCTTC	CASSYFAGNRDEQFF
TRBV6-5	TRBJ1-6	-	14	TGTGCCAGCAGTAGGGGGGGTCTAGGGGGACCCCTCCACTTT	CASSRGGLGGPLHF
TRBV4-2	TRBJ2-1	TRBD2	15	TGTGCCAGCAGCCAAGTGCTAGCGGGAGGGTATGAGCAGTTCTTC	CASSQVLAGGYEQFF
TRBV11-2	TRBJ1-2	-	17	TGTGCCAGCAGCTTAGGTGGAGGCGTTGGGGGCGGCTATGGCTACACCTTC	CASSLGGGVGGGYGYTF
TRBV11-2	TRBJ1-5	-	14	TGTGCCAGCAGTGGCCAGGGGATGGAGAAGCCCCAGCATTTT	CASSGQGMEKPQHF
TRBV6-5	TRBJ1-6	-	12	TGTGCCAGCAGTTCGCGCGGTTCACCCCTCCACTTT	CASSSRGSPLHF
TRBV11-3	TRBJ2-1	-	11	TGTGCCAGCAGCTTAGAATTAATCCAGTTCTTC	CASSLELIQFF
TRBV11-2	TRBJ2-7	-	12	TGTGCCAGCAGCTTAGTTGTATCCGAGCAGTACTTC	CASSLVVSEQYF
TRBV27	TRBJ2-1	-	16	TGTGCCAGCAATCATCTAGCGACCCTAACCTACAATGAGCAGTTCTTC	CASNHLATLTYNEQFF
TRBV6-1	TRBJ2-7	TRBD2	14	TGTGCCAGCACCGCGGGGGTCCGCCTTTACGAGCAGTACTTC	CASTAGVRLYEQYF
TRBV10-1	TRBJ2-7	TRBD2	14	TGCGCCAGCAGTGAGTTGGCTAGCGGGTCCCAGCAGTACTTC	CASSELASGSQQYF
TRBV19	TRBJ2-3	-	12	TGTGCCAGTAGTTTTCTAGCGGATACGCAGTATTTT	CASSFLADTQYF
TRBV15	TRBJ1-4	-	13	TGTGCCACCAGCAGAGAGAGTGATGGAAAACTGTTTTTT	CATSRESDGKLFF
TRBV2	TRBJ1-1	TRBD1	14	TGTGCCAGCATGCAACAGGGGTCGAACACTGAAGCTTTCTTT	CASMQQGSNTEAFF
TRBV2	TRBJ1-1	TRBD1	15	TGTGCCAGCAGTATCCGGGACAGGGGAGAGGCTGAAGCTTTCTTT	CASSIRDRGEAEAFF
TRBV7-8	TRBJ2-1	TRBD1	14	TGTGCCAGCAGCCCGGGACAGTCCTACAATGAGCAGTTCTTC	CASSPGQSYNEQFF
TRBV27	TRBJ2-7	TRBD2	20	TGTGCCAGCAGTTTAGGCTCGGGACTAGCGGGGGCCCGAGAGCTCTACGAGCAGTACTTC	CASSLGSGLAGARELYEQYF
TRBV6-5	TRBJ2-1	-	13	TGTGCCAGCAGCAACGGGGGTGTGAGTGAGCAGTTCTTC	CASSNGGVSEQFF
TRBV7-8	TRBJ2-1	TRBD2	16	TGTGCCAGCAGCTACCTAACTAGCGGGGTCTACAATGAGCAGTTCTTC	CASSYLTSGVYNEQFF
TRBV5-1	TRBJ2-3	TRBD2	15	TGCGCCAGCAGCTTGACTAGCGTAGGTACAGATACGCAGTATTTT	CASSLTSVGTDTQYF
TRBV5-1	TRBJ2-1	-	12	TGCGCCAGCAGCTTTAATTCTAATGAGCAGTTCTTC	CASSFNSNEQFF
TRBV10-3	TRBJ1-6	TRBD1	11	TGTGCCATCAGTGTTCAGGGGGCCCTCCACTTT	CAISVQGALHF
TRBV9	TRBJ2-3	TRBD2	16	TGTGCCAGCAGCGTAGAAGCGGGAGCAGGGACAGATACGCAGTATTTT	CASSVEAGAGTDTQYF
TRBV7-2	TRBJ1-1	TRBD1	17	TGTGCCAGCAGCCCCAATTTGACAGGGGCGAAAGTCACTGAAGCTTTCTTT	CASSPNLTGAKVTEAFF
TRBV7-9	TRBJ2-7	TRBD1	16	TGTGCCAGCAGCTCCCCCCCCGGGACAGGGGGCCACGAGCAGTACTTC	CASSSPPGTGGHEQYF
TRBV7-9	TRBJ2-5	TRBD2	13	TGTGCCAGCAGCCCGGGAGGGGCTGAGACCCAGTACTTC	CASSPGGAETQYF
TRBV6-4	TRBJ2-3	-	13	TGTGCCAGCAGTGACTCGACTACAGATACGCAGTATTTT	CASSDSTTDTQYF
TRBV5-4	TRBJ2-2	-	13	TGTGCCAGCAGCTTGGAGGGGATCGGGGAGCTGTTTTTT	CASSLEGIGELFF
TRBV7-8	TRBJ2-7	-	11	TGTGCCAGCAGCTTAGGGAGGGAGCAGTACTTC	CASSLGREQYF